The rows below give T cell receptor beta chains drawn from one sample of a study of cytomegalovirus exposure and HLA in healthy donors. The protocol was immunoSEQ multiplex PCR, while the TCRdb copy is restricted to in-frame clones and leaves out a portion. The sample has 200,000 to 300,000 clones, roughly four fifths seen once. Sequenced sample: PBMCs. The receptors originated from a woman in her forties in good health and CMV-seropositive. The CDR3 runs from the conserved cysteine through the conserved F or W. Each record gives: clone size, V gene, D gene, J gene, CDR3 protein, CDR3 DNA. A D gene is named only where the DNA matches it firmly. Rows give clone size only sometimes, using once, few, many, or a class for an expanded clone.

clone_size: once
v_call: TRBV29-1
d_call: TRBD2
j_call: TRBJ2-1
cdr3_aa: CSVGGRWNEQFF
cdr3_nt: TGCAGCGTTGGCGGGAGGTGGAATGAGCAGTTCTTC

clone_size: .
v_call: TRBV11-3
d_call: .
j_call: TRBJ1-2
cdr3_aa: CASSSRRNSHGYTF
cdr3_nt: TGTGCCAGCAGCTCCCGGAGGAATAGCCATGGCTACACCTTC

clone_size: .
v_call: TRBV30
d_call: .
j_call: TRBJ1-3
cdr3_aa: CAWSKGGLHGNTIYF
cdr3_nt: TGTGCCTGGAGTAAGGGGGGGCTACATGGAAACACCATATATTTT

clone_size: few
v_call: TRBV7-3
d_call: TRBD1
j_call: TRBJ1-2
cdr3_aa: CASSPGQGTGYTF
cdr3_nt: TGTGCCAGCAGCCCAGGACAGGGGACCGGCTACACCTTC

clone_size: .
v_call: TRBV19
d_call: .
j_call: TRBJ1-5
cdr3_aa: CASHRGAGSSNQPQHF
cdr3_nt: TGTGCCAGCCACCGGGGGGCCGGGAGTAGCAATCAGCCCCAGCATTTT

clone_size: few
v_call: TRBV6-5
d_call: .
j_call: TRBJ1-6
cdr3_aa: CASRISSYNSPLHF
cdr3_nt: TGTGCCAGCAGGATTAGCTCCTATAATTCACCCCTCCACTTT

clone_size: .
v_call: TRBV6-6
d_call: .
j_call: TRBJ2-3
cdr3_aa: CASSYQDYSSTQYF
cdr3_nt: TGTGCCAGCAGTTACCAGGACTACTCTTCCACGCAGTATTTT

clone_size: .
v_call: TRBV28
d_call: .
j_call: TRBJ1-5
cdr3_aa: CASIPIGRGEIQPQHF
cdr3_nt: TGTGCCAGCATCCCAATAGGACGGGGAGAAATTCAGCCCCAGCATTTT

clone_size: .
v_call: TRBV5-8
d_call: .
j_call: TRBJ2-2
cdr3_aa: CASSTFEVYFGELFF
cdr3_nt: TGTGCCAGCAGCACGTTCGAGGTTTACTTCGGGGAGCTGTTTTTT

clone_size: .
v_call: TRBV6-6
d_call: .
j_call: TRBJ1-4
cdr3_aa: CASRNFQAHEKLFF
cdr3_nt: TGTGCCAGCAGAAACTTTCAGGCACATGAAAAACTGTTTTTT

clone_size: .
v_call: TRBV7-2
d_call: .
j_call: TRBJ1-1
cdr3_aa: CASSLVGGGTEAFF
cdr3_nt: TGTGCCAGCAGCTTAGTAGGGGGTGGCACTGAAGCTTTCTTT

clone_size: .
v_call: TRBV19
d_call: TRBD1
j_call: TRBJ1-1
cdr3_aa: CASSPTGEETEAFF
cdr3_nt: TGTGCCAGTAGTCCTACAGGGGAGGAGACTGAAGCTTTCTTT

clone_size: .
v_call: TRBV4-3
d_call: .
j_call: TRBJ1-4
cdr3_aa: CASSQGVTRGEKLFF
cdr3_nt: TGCGCCAGCAGCCAGGGCGTAACACGGGGTGAAAAACTGTTTTTT

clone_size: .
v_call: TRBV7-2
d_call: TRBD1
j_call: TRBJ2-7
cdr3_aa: CASSLVVRDGGTGSYEQYF
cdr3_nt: TGTGCCAGCAGCCTAGTTGTGCGAGACGGGGGGACAGGGAGCTACGAGCAGTACTTC

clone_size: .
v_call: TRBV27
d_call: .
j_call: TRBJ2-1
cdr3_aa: CASSAGGPTNEQFF
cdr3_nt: TGTGCCAGCAGCGCCGGAGGCCCTACGAATGAGCAGTTCTTC

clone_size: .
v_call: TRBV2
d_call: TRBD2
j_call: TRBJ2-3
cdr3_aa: CASTATSGASTDTQYF
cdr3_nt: TGTGCCAGCACCGCCACTAGCGGGGCTAGCACAGATACGCAGTATTTT

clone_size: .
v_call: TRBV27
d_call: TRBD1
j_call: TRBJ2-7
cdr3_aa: CASSRTTRDRGTYEQYF
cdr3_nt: TGTGCCAGCAGTCGGACTACCCGGGACAGGGGAACCTACGAGCAGTACTTC

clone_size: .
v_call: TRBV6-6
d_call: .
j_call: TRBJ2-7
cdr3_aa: CASSSDSDEQYF
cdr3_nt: TGTGCCAGCAGCTCCGACAGCGACGAGCAGTACTTC

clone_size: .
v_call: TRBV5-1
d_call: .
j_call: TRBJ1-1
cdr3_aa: CASSLDHEGTEAFF
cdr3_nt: TGCGCCAGCAGCTTGGATCACGAGGGCACTGAAGCTTTCTTT

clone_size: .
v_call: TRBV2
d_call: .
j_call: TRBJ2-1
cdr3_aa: CASSALGTHEQFF
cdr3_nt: TGTGCCAGCAGTGCGCTGGGGACTCATGAGCAGTTCTTC

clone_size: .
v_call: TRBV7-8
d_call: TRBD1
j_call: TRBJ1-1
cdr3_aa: CASSFGGTDTEAFF
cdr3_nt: TGTGCCAGCAGCTTCGGTGGGACAGACACTGAAGCTTTCTTT

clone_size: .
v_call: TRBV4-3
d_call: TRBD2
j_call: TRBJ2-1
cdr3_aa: CASSRSLLAGASNEQFF
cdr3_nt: TGCGCCAGCAGCCGAAGCCTACTAGCGGGAGCGAGTAATGAGCAGTTCTTC

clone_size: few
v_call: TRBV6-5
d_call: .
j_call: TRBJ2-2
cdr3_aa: CASTGSTGELFF
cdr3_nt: TGTGCCAGTACAGGTTCCACCGGGGAGCTGTTTTTT

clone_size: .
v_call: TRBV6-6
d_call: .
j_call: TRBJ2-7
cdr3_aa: CASRQPSTGLAEQYF
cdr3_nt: TGTGCCAGCAGACAACCCTCAACAGGGCTTGCCGAGCAGTACTTC

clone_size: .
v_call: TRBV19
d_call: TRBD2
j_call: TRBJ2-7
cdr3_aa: CASRRNSGPAYEQYF
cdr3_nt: TGTGCCAGTAGAAGAAATAGCGGGCCGGCCTACGAGCAGTACTTC

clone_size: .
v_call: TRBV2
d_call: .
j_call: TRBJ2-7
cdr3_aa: CASSRYEQYF
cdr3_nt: TGTGCCAGCAGTCGCTACGAGCAGTACTTC

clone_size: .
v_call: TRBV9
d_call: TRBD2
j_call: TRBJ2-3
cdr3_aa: CASSASGPATDTQYF
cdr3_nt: TGTGCCAGCAGCGCTAGCGGGCCCGCGACAGATACGCAGTATTTT